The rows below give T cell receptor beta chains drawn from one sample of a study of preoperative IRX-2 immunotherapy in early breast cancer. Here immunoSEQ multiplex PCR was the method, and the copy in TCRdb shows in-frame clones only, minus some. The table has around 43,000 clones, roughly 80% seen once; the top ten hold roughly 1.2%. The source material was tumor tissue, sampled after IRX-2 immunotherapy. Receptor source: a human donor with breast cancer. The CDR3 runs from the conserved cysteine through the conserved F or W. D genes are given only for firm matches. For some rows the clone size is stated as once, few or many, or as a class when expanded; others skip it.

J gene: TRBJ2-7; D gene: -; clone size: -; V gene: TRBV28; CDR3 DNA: TGTGCCACACTTACGAGGGGAGGAGCCTACGAGCAGTACTTC; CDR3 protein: CATLTRGGAYEQYF
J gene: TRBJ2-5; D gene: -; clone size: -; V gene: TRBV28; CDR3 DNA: TGTGCCAGCAGTCTCGGGACGGGCGAGAAGACCCAGTACTTC; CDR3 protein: CASSLGTGEKTQYF
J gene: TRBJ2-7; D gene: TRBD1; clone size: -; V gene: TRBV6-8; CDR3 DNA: TGTGCCAGTGACTTACTAGACAGGGAAGTCCCCTACGAGCAGTACTTC; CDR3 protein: CASDLLDREVPYEQYF
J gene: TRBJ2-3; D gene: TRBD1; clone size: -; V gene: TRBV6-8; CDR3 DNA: TGTGCCAGCAGTTACGGGACAGGAGGTACAGATACGCAGTATTTT; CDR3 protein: CASSYGTGGTDTQYF
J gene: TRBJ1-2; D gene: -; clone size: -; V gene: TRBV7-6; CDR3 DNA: TGTGCCAGCAGTTACGGGGGGTTGAACTATGGCTACACCTTC; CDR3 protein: CASSYGGLNYGYTF
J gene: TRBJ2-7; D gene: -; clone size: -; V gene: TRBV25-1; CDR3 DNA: TGTGCCAGCAGTTTAGGGACACTTTCCTACGAGCAGTACTTC; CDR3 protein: CASSLGTLSYEQYF
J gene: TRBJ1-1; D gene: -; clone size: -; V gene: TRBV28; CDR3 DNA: TGTGCCAGCAGCATCAGGGATAAGAACACTGAAGCTTTCTTT; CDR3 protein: CASSIRDKNTEAFF
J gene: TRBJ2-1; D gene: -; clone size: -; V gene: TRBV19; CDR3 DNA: TGTGCCAGTAGTATACCCAGACAGTCGAGCTCCTACAATGAGCAGTTCTTC; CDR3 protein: CASSIPRQSSSYNEQFF
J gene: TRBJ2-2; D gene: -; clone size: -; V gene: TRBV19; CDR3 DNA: TGTGCCACCCTGGCGGGACAGTGGGAGCTGTTTTTT; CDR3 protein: CATLAGQWELFF
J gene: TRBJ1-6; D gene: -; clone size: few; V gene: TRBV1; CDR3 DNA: TGCGCCAGCAGCCAAGAGGCATCCGGGACAGGGAATTCACCCCTCCACTTT; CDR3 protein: CASSQEASGTGNSPLHF
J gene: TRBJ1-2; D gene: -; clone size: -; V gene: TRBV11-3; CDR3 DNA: TGTGCCAGCAGCTCCGGAAATAAGCTGGGTGGCTACACCTTC; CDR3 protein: CASSSGNKLGGYTF
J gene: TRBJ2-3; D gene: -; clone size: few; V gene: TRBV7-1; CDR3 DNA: TGTGCCAGCAGTCGGGACCGCATAAACACAGATACGCAGTATTTT; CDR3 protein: CASSRDRINTDTQYF
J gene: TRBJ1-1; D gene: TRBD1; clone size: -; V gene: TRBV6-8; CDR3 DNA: TGTGCCAGCATCCCGGGACAGGGGGGTAGCGCTGAAGCTTTCTTT; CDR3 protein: CASIPGQGGSAEAFF
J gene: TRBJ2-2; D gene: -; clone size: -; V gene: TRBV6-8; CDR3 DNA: TGTGCCAGCAGTTACTCGATCGTAACCCCAAACACCGGGGAGCTGTTTTTT; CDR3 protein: CASSYSIVTPNTGELFF
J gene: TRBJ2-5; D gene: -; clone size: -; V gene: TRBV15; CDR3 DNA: TGTGCCACCAGCAGAGTTCGAGGAGGGGAGACCCAGTACTTC; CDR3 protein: CATSRVRGGETQYF
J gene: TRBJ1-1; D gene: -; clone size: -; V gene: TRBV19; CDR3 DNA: TGTGCCAGTATCCCGGGGCAGAACACTGAAGCTTTCTTT; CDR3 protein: CASIPGQNTEAFF
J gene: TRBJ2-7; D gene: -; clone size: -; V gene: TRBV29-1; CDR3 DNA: TGCAGCGTAGTGGGACTGAGCTCCTACGAGCAGTACTTC; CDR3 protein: CSVVGLSSYEQYF
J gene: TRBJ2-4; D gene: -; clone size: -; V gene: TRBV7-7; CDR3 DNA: TGTGCCAGCAGCTCTCCGGGGACCCAAATAAACATTCAGTACTTC; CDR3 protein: CASSSPGTQINIQYF
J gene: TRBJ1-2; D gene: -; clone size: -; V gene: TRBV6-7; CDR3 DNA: TGTGCCAGCAGAGACTTCTATGGCTACACCTTC; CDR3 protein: CASRDFYGYTF
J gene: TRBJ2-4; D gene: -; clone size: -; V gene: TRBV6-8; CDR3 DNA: TGTGCCAGCAGTTACACGACAGCGGGAGCCAAAAACATTCAGTACTTC; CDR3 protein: CASSYTTAGAKNIQYF
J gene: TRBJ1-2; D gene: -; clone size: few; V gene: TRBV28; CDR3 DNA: TGTGCCAGCAGCTACGGGACACGCTATGGCTACACCTTC; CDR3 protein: CASSYGTRYGYTF
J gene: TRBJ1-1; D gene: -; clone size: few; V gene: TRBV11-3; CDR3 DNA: TGTGCCAGCAGCTTGGGACGTGGTGGCACTGAAGCTTTCTTT; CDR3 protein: CASSLGRGGTEAFF
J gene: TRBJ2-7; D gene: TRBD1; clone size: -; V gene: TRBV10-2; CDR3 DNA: TGCGCCAGCAGTGATAGGGACAGAATACGTCTCGAGCAGTACTTC; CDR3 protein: CASSDRDRIRLEQYF
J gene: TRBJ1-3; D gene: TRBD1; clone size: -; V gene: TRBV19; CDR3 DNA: TGTGCCAGTACCGGACAGGGGGCGCGGATAAACACCATATATTTT; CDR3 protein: CASTGQGARINTIYF
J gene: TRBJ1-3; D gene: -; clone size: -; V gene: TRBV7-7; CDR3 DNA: TGTGCCAGCAGCTTAGGAGTGACAGTAATGGGAAACACCATATATTTT; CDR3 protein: CASSLGVTVMGNTIYF
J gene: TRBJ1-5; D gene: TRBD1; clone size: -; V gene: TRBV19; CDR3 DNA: TGTGCCAGTAGTACGCCCCTCGGGACAGCGAGCAATCAGCCCCAGCATTTT; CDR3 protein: CASSTPLGTASNQPQHF
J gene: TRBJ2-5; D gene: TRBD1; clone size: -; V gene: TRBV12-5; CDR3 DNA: TGTGCTAGTGGCAGGGACAGCACCCAAGAGACCCAGTACTTC; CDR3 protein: CASGRDSTQETQYF
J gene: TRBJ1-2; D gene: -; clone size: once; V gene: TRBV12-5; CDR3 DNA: TGTGCCAGCACCAAGGGTGGCGGCTACACCTTC; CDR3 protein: CASTKGGGYTF
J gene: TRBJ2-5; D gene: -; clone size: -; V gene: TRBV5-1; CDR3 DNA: TGCGCCAGCAGCATAAATCGGGCCGATCAAGAGACCCAGTACTTC; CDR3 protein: CASSINRADQETQYF
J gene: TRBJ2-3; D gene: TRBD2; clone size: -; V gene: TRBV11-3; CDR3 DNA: TGTGCCAGCAGCTTGGGGACTAGCGGGAGTGCAGATACGCAGTATTTT; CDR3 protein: CASSLGTSGSADTQYF
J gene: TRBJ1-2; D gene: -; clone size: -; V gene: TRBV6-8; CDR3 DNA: TGTGCCAGCAGCCCCAGGGGCACCGTTGGTGGCTACACCTTC; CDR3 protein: CASSPRGTVGGYTF
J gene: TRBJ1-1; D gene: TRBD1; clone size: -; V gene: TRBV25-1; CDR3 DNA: TGTGCCAGCAGTGACCATCCCGGGACAGTTAACACTGAAGCTTTCTTT; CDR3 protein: CASSDHPGTVNTEAFF
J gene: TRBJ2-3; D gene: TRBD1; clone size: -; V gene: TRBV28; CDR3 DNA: TGTGCCAGCGTACCCGGGACAGGCGCCACAGATACGCAGTATTTT; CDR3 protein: CASVPGTGATDTQYF
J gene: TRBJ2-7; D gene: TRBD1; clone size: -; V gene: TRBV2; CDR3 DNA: TGTGCCAGCCTGACAGGGTTTACCTACGAGCAGTACTTC; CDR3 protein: CASLTGFTYEQYF
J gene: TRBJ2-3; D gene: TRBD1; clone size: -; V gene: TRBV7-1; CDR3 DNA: TGTGCCAGCAGCCTGGGACAGGGTCCCAGGGCAGATACGCAGTATTTT; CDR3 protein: CASSLGQGPRADTQYF
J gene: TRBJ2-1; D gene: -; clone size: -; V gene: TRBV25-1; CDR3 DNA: TGTGCCAGCAGTGAATCGGTAGGCTCCTACAATGAGCAGTTCTTC; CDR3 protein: CASSESVGSYNEQFF
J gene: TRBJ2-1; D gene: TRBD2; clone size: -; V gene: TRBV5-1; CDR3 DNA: TGCGCCAGCAGCCCCGGGACTAGTAACAATGAGCAGTTCTTC; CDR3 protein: CASSPGTSNNEQFF
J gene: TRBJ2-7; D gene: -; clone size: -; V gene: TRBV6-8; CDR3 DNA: TGTGCCAGCAGCTCCACGCGGACAACGTACGAGCAGTACTTC; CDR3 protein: CASSSTRTTYEQYF
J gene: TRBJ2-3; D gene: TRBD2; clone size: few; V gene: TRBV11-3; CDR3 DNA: TGTGCCAGCAGGACCGCAGCGGGGTCAGATACGCAGTATTTT; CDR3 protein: CASRTAAGSDTQYF
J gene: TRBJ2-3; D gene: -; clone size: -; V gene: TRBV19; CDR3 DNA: TGTGCCAGTAGTTTGGGAAGAGGGACAGATACGCAGTATTTT; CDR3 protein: CASSLGRGTDTQYF
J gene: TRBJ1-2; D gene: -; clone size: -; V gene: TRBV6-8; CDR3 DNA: TGTGCCAGCGCAGTCGAACAGTTCTATGGCTACACCTTC; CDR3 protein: CASAVEQFYGYTF
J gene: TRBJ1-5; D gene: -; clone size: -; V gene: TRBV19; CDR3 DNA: TGTGCCAGTATTAGAAGCGGAGGGAGAAGCAATCAGCCCCAGCATTTT; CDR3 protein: CASIRSGGRSNQPQHF
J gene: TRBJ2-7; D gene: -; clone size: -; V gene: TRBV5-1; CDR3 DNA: TGCGCCAGCAGCTTGGCAGTGGACAGCATCGAGCAGTACTTC; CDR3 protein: CASSLAVDSIEQYF
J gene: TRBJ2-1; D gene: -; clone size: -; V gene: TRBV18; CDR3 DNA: TGTGCCAGCTCACTCAACGATTTAGCGGCGAACTACAATGAGCAGTTCTTC; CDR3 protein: CASSLNDLAANYNEQFF
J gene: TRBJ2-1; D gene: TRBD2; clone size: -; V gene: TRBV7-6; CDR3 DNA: TGTGCCAGCAGCTTACTAGCGGCCTACAATGAGCAGTTCTTC; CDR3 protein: CASSLLAAYNEQFF
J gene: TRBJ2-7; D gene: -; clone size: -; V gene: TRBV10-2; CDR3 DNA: TGCGCCAGCAGTGAAGGCGGGGCTATCTACGAGCAGTACTTC; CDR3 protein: CASSEGGAIYEQYF
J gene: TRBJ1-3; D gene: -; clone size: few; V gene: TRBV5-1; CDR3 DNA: TGCGCCAGCAGCTTGGTCACGGGACTTGGAAACACCATATATTTT; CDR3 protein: CASSLVTGLGNTIYF
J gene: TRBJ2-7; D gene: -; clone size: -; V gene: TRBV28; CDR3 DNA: TGTGCCAGCAGGGAGGCAGGCCCGAGCTCCTACGAGCAGTACTTC; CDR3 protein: CASREAGPSSYEQYF
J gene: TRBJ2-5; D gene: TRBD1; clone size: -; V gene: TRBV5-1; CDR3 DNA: TGCGCCAGCAGTCGGGGACAGGTCCAAGAGACCCAGTACTTC; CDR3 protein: CASSRGQVQETQYF
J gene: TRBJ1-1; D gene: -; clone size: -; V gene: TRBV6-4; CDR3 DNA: TGTGCCAGCGGAAACTGGGGGGGAAGAAATGAAGCTTTCTTT; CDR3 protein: CASGNWGGRNEAFF
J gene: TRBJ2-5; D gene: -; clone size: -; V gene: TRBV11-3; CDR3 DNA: TGTGCCAGCAGCTTGCAGGGACGGGGATCTGAGACCCAGTACTTC; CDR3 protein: CASSLQGRGSETQYF
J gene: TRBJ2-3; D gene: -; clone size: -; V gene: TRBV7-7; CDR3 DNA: TGTGCCAGCAGCCCAAGACTAGTACGAGATACGCAGTATTTT; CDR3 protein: CASSPRLVRDTQYF
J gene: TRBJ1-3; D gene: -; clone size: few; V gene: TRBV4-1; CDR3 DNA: TGCGCCAGCAGCCAACAAACCTCGTCGGGGGGCCTGTTTTCTGGAAACACCATATATTTT; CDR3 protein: CASSQQTSSGGLFSGNTIYF